These 15 T cell receptor beta chains were all obtained from the same sample, sequenced in a study of early stage breast cancer tumors. The repertoire was sequenced with immunoSEQ multiplex PCR; TCRdb's copy has only in-frame clones and lacks some. The sample lists more than 55,000 clones, 80% occurring once. Material: blood. The source is a person aged 35-55 years with breast cancer.

This rearrangement joins TRBV28 to TRBJ1-1; D is unresolved. Trimming took off 7 bases at V and 3 bases at J, with 12 bases between the two ends. The CDR3 length is 13 residues. Germline CDR1 is MDHEN and CDR2 is SYDVKM. The CDR3 bases are TGTGCCAGCACTTTGATGTGGGACACTGAAGCTTTCTTT. This gives the protein CASTLMWDTEAFF.

The CDR3 DNA reads TGTGCCAGCACCACAGGGGGGACTGAAGCTTTCTTT. Translation gives CASTTGGTEAFF. The V call is TRBV7-9, the J call TRBJ1-1; 8 bases line up with TRBD1. This CDR3 contains 12 residues. Unmatched junction bases numbered 3, after V lost 7 bases and J lost 5 bases. Germline V gene sequence: CDR1 SEHNR, CDR2 FQNEAQ (reference sequence).

The chain recombines TRBV7-8 with TRBJ2-1; TRBD2 might be the D (5 bases). This CDR3 has 16 residues. Trimming shortened V by 4 bases and J by 2 bases, and 15 bases separated the two germline ends. The V gene's germline CDR1 is SGHVS and CDR2 FQNEAQ. The CDR3 nucleotides are TGTGCCAGCAGCTCCTTGCGTGGGAGCGCCTACAATGAGCAGTTCTTC. Amino acid sequence: CASSSLRGSAYNEQFF.

The J gene is TRBJ1-2, the V gene TRBV5-8, with D hard to call. CDR3 length: 12 amino acids. CDR1 is SGHTS, CDR2 YDEGEE, per germline. The V end lost 4 bases, the J end lost 7 bases, and 11 bases lay between the germline ends. The CDR3 loop is CASSLVKGGYTF. As DNA, the CDR3 is TGTGCCAGCAGCCTGGTTAAGGGTGGCTACACCTTC.

This clone was counted only a few times. The chain recombines TRBV12-5 with TRBJ1-5; 11 nucleotides agree with TRBD1. V was pared by 4 bases and J by 7 bases, with 3 bases of the junction left unmatched. Germline lookup yields CDR1 LGHNT and CDR2 FRNRAP. The length of the CDR3 is 14 residues. In nucleotides, the CDR3 is TGTGCTAGTGGTTACGGACAGGGGGCACAGCCCCAGCATTTT. This encodes CASGYGQGAQPQHF.

The chain's CDR3 is CASRTGQGGTEAFF. DNA of the CDR3: TGTGCCAGCAGAACTGGACAGGGGGGAACTGAAGCTTTCTTT. The chain joins TRBV5-4 to TRBJ1-1; 10 bases match TRBD1. J gave up 5 bases and V 5 bases, and 6 bases lay outside the gene matches. There are 14 residues in the CDR3. Germline V gene sequence: CDR1 SGHNT, CDR2 YYREEE (reference sequence).

The chain is built from TRBV5-1 and TRBJ2-7; D is ambiguous. The CDR3 spans 15 residues. Germline V gene data show CDR1 as SGHRS and CDR2 as YFSETQ. V was cut by 4 bases and J by 2 bases, with 16 bases left in between. The CDR3 DNA sequence: TGCGCCAGCAGCCCAGGACGATCCATAGCCTACGAGCAGTACTTC. Translated: CASSPGRSIAYEQYF.

In this sample, this clone turned up a few times. This chain joins TRBV21-1 and TRBJ1-1; the table names TRBD1, a call not compared with the DNA. TRBV21-1 is shown as a pseudogene. CDR3 length equals 17 residues. The CDR3 spells CASSKGGKGGTDTEAFF. CDR3 DNA: TGTGCCAGCAGCAAAGGAGGGAAAGGGGGCACGGACACTGAAGCTTTCTTT.

CDR3 residues: CASSSLHAVSSTDTQYF. In DNA form, the CDR3 reads TGTGCCAGCAGCAGTCTACACGCCGTTAGTTCCACAGATACGCAGTATTTT. The chain links TRBV7-9 to TRBJ2-3; D not resolved. The CDR3 is 17 residues long. Between the trimmed V and J ends, which lost 5 bases and 2 bases, there was a span of 20 bases. The germline V gene encodes CDR1 SEHNR and CDR2 FQNEAQ (reference sequence). Combining the CDR3 with reference TRBV7-9 and TRBJ2-3 gives the whole variable domain DTGVSQNPRHKITKRGQNVTFRCDPISEHNRLYWYRQTLGQGPEFLTYFQNEAQLEKSRLLSDRFSAERPKGSFSTLEIQRTEQGDSAMYLCASSSLHAVSSTDTQYFGPGTRLTVL.

This chain links TRBV30 with TRBJ2-1, with 15 nucleotides matching TRBD2. CDR1 and CDR2 from the germline V gene are GTSNPN and SVGIG (reference sequence). Losses at the gene ends were 1 base for V and 8 bases for J; bases not matched to a gene: 3. The CDR3 is 15 residues long. In DNA, the CDR3 is TGTGCCTGGAGTGAATGGACTAGCGGGAGGGATGAGCAGTTCTTC. Amino acids: CAWSEWTSGRDEQFF.

J is TRBJ1-1 and V is TRBV7-9, with D maybe TRBD1 (6 bases). The germline CDR1 and CDR2 sequences are SEHNR and FQNEAQ (reference sequence). The CDR3 contains 15 residues. With 2 bases removed from V and 4 bases from J, the gap between germline ends came to 14 bases. The CDR3 loop is CASSLFSDSSTEAFF. DNA for the CDR3: TGTGCCAGCAGCTTATTCTCGGACAGCTCCACTGAAGCTTTCTTT.

This clone has only one observation. V is TRBV27 and J is TRBJ2-1; 7 bases align to TRBD1. V shed 1 base and J 4 bases; nucleotides not matched to a gene: 4. CDR1 is MNHEY, CDR2 SMNVEV, per germline (reference sequence). The CDR3 totals 15 residues. CDR3 in DNA: TGTGCCAGCAGTTTATGGGCAGGGGGATACAATGAGCAGTTCTTC. It encodes CASSLWAGGYNEQFF.

The CDR3 loop is CASSLGNEKLFF. The CDR3 DNA reads TGTGCCAGCAGCTTAGGGAATGAAAAACTGTTTTTT. The gene calls are TRBV11-2 and TRBJ1-4; D remains unclear. Germline CDR1 and CDR2: SGHAT and FQNNGV. The CDR3 has 12 residues. Trimming shortened V by 1 base and J by 5 bases, and 2 bases separated the two germline ends.

The V call is TRBV7-3, the J call TRBJ2-3; 15 bases are shared with TRBD2. J gave up 4 bases and V 5 bases, and 4 bases lay outside the gene matches. The CDR3 loop spans 16 amino acids. Germline loops: CDR1 SGHTA, CDR2 FQGTGA. CDR3 in DNA: TGTGCCAGCAGCACCGGACTAGCGGGAGGGCCAGATACGCAGTATTTT. Protein sequence: CASSTGLAGGPDTQYF.

The chain is built from TRBV30 and TRBJ1-4, with 9 bases lining up with TRBD1. Germline CDR1 reads GTSNPN; CDR2 reads SVGIG (reference sequence). The CDR3 runs to 16 residues. With V trimmed by 1 base and J by 6 bases, 9 bases remained unmatched. CDR3 bases: TGTGCCTGGAGTGGGTCCCGGACAGGGGTCGATGAAAAACTGTTTTTT. Translating it yields CAWSGSRTGVDEKLFF.